One and the same sample provided the 17 T cell receptor beta chains below, sequenced in a study of PD-1 blockade in classical Hodgkin lymphoma (TCRdb year 2020). In light of the paper, this sample's time point label describes: cycle 4 day 1 (C4D1), after 6 weeks of nivolumab. Relapse after autologous stem cell transplantation had occurred in all trial patients, and cohorts A, B and C were distinguished by prior brentuximab vedotin exposure. Libraries were constructed by the immunoSEQ multiplex PCR assay. TCRdb re-hosts the immuneACCESS table, in-frame sequences only. Its copies lack some clones; in the studies checked, an unresolved V gene accounts for under half of them, and the cause for the rest is not known. The sample profile shows 50,000 to 65,000 clones; roughly 85% of them were found once. The ten largest clones capture over 7.5% of the sample. The sample here was peripheral blood mononuclear cells (PBMCs), taken before the fourth cycle of nivolumab. These receptors all come from a human donor with classical Hodgkin lymphoma.

The genes are TRBV6-9 and TRBJ1-2; 7 nucleotides agree with TRBD1. The J segment lost 7 bases and the V segment lost 3 bases, leaving 8 bases of the junction unmatched. The CDR3 is 14 residues long. Germline CDR1 MNHGY, CDR2 SVAAGI. For the CDR3, the DNA is TGTGCCAGCAGTTACTCGAGACAGGGAGCTGGCTACACCTTC. This codes for CASSYSRQGAGYTF.

This sequence joins TRBV7-2 and TRBJ1-1; D is ambiguous. The CDR3 consists of 17 residues. The V and J ends lost 4 bases and 0 bases respectively, with 18 bases between them. CDR1 SGHTA and CDR2 FQGNSA come from the germline V gene. As DNA, the CDR3 is TGTGCCAGCAGCTCAGTTACCTCGTTTGGTTTGAACACTGAAGCTTTCTTT. Translating it yields CASSSVTSFGLNTEAFF.

A note on this clone: Mismatch with germline at one junction end may stem from a read error. The chain employs TRBV19 and TRBJ2-3, with 9 nucleotides matching TRBD1. Germline assignment: CDR1 LNHDA and CDR2 SQIVND (reference sequence). This CDR3 has 14 residues. CDR3 loop: CASSTTGGTDTQYF. In DNA, the CDR3 is TGTGCCAGTAGTACTACAGGGGGCACCGATACGCAGTATTTT.

The sample holds one count of this clone. The gene calls are TRBV9 and TRBJ2-3; TRBD2 matches 7 bases. This CDR3 has 16 residues. The V and J ends lost 4 bases and 4 bases, in that order; junction bases with no gene match: 12. Germline V lookup: CDR1 SGDLS, CDR2 YYNGEE. CDR3 bases: TGTGCCAGCAGCCTCGGGGCATCTCGGGAGGCAGATACGCAGTATTTT. Translating it yields CASSLGASREADTQYF.

V is TRBV5-5 and J is TRBJ2-7; D might be TRBD2 (6 bases). The V end lost 0 bases, the J end lost 4 bases, and 11 bases lay between the germline ends. Germline V lookup: CDR1 SGHKS, CDR2 YYEKEE (reference sequence). The CDR3 has 14 residues. The CDR3 bases are TGTGCCAGCAGCTTGGGTATCCTAGCGTACGAGCAGTACTTC. Protein product: CASSLGILAYEQYF.

The CDR3 sequence is CASSYGGIQYHEQYF. The CDR3 region has the DNA TGTGCCAGCAGTTACGGGGGGATTCAGTACCACGAGCAGTACTTC. This chain uses TRBV6-6 with TRBJ2-7, with a possible D match to TRBD2 (6 bases). With 2 bases removed from V and 5 bases from J, the gap between germline ends came to 16 bases. This CDR3 is built from 15 residues. CDR1 MNHNY and CDR2 SVGAGI come from the germline V gene (reference sequence).

The J gene is TRBJ2-7, the V gene TRBV28; tentative D call: TRBD1 (7 bases). The V end was cut by 6 bases, the J end by 2 bases, with 20 bases between. Looked up from germline, CDR1 is MDHEN and CDR2 is SYDVKM. The CDR3 has 16 residues. This CDR3 is CASRTAGQRGAYEQYF. DNA for the CDR3: TGTGCCAGCAGGACGGCGGGACAGAGAGGGGCCTACGAGCAGTACTTC.

The rearrangement links TRBV19 to TRBJ1-1, with unresolved D. V was cut by 3 bases and J by 0 bases, with 8 bases left in between. The CDR3 spans 14 residues. The germline CDR1 and CDR2 sequences are LNHDA and SQIVND (reference sequence). CDR3 amino acids: CASSIGRLNTEAFF. The CDR3 DNA sequence: TGTGCCAGTAGTATCGGCCGGTTGAACACTGAAGCTTTCTTT.

The chain couples TRBV5-1 to TRBJ2-5, with D perhaps matching TRBD2 (7 bases). This CDR3 spans 14 amino acids. Between the trimmed V and J ends, which lost 0 bases and 5 bases, there was a span of 11 bases. Germline V gene data show CDR1 as SGHRS and CDR2 as YFSETQ. CDR3: CASSLDGGRETQYF. DNA of the CDR3: TGCGCCAGCAGCTTGGACGGGGGGCGGGAGACCCAGTACTTC.

The V call is TRBV5-1, the J call TRBJ1-4; no definite D call. From germline, CDR1 is SGHRS and CDR2 YFSETQ. The CDR3 runs to 15 residues. Deletions cut 0 bases from V and 4 bases from J, with 10 bases between. The CDR3 region is CASSLAAGYNEKLFF. CDR3 bases: TGCGCCAGCAGCTTGGCCGCCGGTTATAATGAAAAACTGTTTTTT.

This rearrangement joins TRBV7-7 to TRBJ2-2, with D uncertain. This CDR3 has 14 residues. Deletions cut 4 bases from V and 1 base from J, with 7 bases between. Per germline, CDR1 SSHAT and CDR2 FNYEAQ (reference sequence). CDR3 sequence: CASSSSLNTGELFF. The CDR3 DNA sequence: TGTGCCAGCAGCTCCTCCTTGAACACCGGGGAGCTGTTTTTT.

V gene TRBV7-3 combines with J gene TRBJ2-7; D perhaps matches TRBD2 (6 bases). The germline V gene encodes CDR1 SGHTA and CDR2 FQGTGA. V gave up 1 base and J gave up 10 bases, with 20 bases separating them. The CDR3 sequence is 15 residues long. The CDR3 reads CASSLIGGVDSNQYF. DNA of the CDR3: TGTGCCAGCAGCTTAATTGGCGGGGTTGATTCGAACCAGTACTTC.

The V gene is TRBV9, the J gene TRBJ1-2, with 9 positions matching TRBD1. CDR1 is SGDLS, CDR2 YYNGEE, per germline. With V trimmed by 4 bases and J by 8 bases, 12 bases remained unmatched. The CDR3 is 15 amino acids. The CDR3 here is CASSLYGQGSRGYTF. The CDR3, as DNA: TGTGCCAGCAGCCTCTATGGACAGGGGAGTCGGGGCTACACCTTC.

The chain employs TRBV28 and TRBJ2-4, with 8 bases lining up with TRBD2. Germline CDR1 and CDR2: MDHEN and SYDVKM. The CDR3 sequence is 17 residues long. The V and J ends lost 9 bases and 1 base, in that order; junction bases with no gene match: 14. Here the CDR3 reads CASYSGEARRAKNIQYF. The CDR3 DNA reads as TGTGCCAGTTATAGCGGGGAAGCCCGAAGGGCCAAAAACATTCAGTACTTC.

This clone was detected a few times. The rearrangement links TRBV14 to TRBJ2-7; TRBD1 matches 9 bases. Trimming at V came to 7 bases and at J to 9 bases, leaving 13 bases not matched to a gene. The CDR3 has 14 amino acids. From germline, CDR1 is SGHDN and CDR2 FVKESK. The CDR3 sequence is CASTRDRASGAQYF. In DNA, the CDR3 is TGTGCCAGCACCCGGGACAGGGCTTCAGGCGCGCAGTACTTC. The whole variable domain, remainder taken from reference TRBV14 and TRBJ2-7, is EAGVTQFPSHSVIEKGQTVTLRCDPISGHDNLYWYRRVMGKEIKFLLHFVKESKQDESGMPNNRFLAERTGGTYSTLKVQPAELEDSGVYFCASTRDRASGAQYFGPGTRLTVT.

This sequence joins TRBV19 and TRBJ2-3, with D maybe TRBD1 (5 bases). Germline values: CDR1 LNHDA, CDR2 SQIVND (reference sequence). This CDR3 is built from 15 residues. The V end lost 5 bases, the J end lost 0 bases, and 12 bases lay between the germline ends. CDR3 DNA: TGTGCCAGTAGTCCGCGGACACTCAGCACAGATACGCAGTATTTT. Amino acids: CASSPRTLSTDTQYF.

In nucleotides, the CDR3 is TGCGCCAGCAGCGTAGGGAGCCAGATCCGGGAGCAGTACTTC. It is translated as CASSVGSQIREQYF. V gene TRBV5-1 combines with J gene TRBJ2-7, with D possibly matching TRBD2 (5 bases). The CDR3 has 14 amino acids. The germline CDR1 and CDR2 sequences are SGHRS and YFSETQ. The V end lost 4 bases, the J end lost 7 bases, and 18 bases lay between the germline ends.